The rows below give T cell receptor beta chains drawn from one sample of a study of T cells in Graves' hyperthyroidism and ophthalmopathy. From the multiplex PCR reads, TCRdb called clonotypes with MiXCR, one entry per CDR3 protein. The repertoire has 600,000 or so distinct CDR3 sequences, 15% to 20% of them found once; the top ten carry less than 4.5%. Sequencing was done on a sample of blood. The receptors here all came from a woman aged 25-40 years with Graves' hyperthyroidism. Each CDR3 is given without its conserved first and last residue.

TRBV28	TRBJ1-4	ASGEGANEKLF
TRBV27	TRBJ1-1	ASSLLPGAREAF
TRBV29-1	TRBJ1-2	SHPATGVYGNYGYT
TRBV28	TRBJ2-7	ASSYIPGGTYEQY
TRBV15	TRBJ1-5	ATSLGGETSNQPQH
TRBV12-3/TRBV12-4	TRBJ1-2	ASRRQGAYGYT
TRBV6-1	TRBJ2-4	ASSEETGVNGGIQY
TRBV3-1	TRBJ2-3	ASSRDRGLSGMQY
TRBV6-2/TRBV6-3	TRBJ2-7	ASNPGRGTGGYEQY
TRBV18	TRBJ2-1	ASSETSGSNDEQF
TRBV5-4	TRBJ2-5	ASSYGRQETQY
TRBV18	TRBJ2-1	ASSTDRGVLNEQF
TRBV12-3/TRBV12-4	TRBJ2-7	ASSLSSNEQY
TRBV13	TRBJ2-1	ASSRGLGRGAEKSYNEQF
TRBV7-8	TRBJ1-2	ASSQGQNYGYT
TRBV7-9	TRBJ2-5	ASSGLWETQY
TRBV20-1	TRBJ2-7	SAGGPQAASSYEQY
TRBV28	TRBJ1-5	ASSLSDSNQPQH
TRBV30	TRBJ1-2	ASEKGQGGYGYT
TRBV28	TRBJ1-6	ASRLYGTADRMRNSPLH
TRBV3-1	TRBJ1-4	ASSQVGLSAGIEKLF
TRBV5-1	TRBJ1-4	ASSFTGATNEKLF
TRBV30	TRBJ1-4	AGTIGVGEKLF
TRBV3-1	TRBJ2-3	ASSQDVQREASTDTQY
TRBV6-1	TRBJ1-4	ASSEEGRDHEKLF
TRBV20-1	TRBJ2-1	SARSFNRVGSVNEQF
TRBV29-1	TRBJ2-3	SVDVAGVYTQY
TRBV5-6	TRBJ1-1	ASSLIRGDTEAF
TRBV7-7	TRBJ2-2	ASSPLGSGRAPNTGELF
TRBV6-4	TRBJ2-7	ASSPLAGVDEQY
TRBV3-1	TRBJ2-1	VSSSGVYNEQF
TRBV28	TRBJ2-7	ASGGRTAPYEQY
TRBV18	TRBJ1-1	ASSPPGHMNTEAF
TRBV20-1	TRBJ1-2	SAYLTGNYGYT
TRBV20-1	TRBJ2-7	SARRTSSSYEQY
TRBV12-3/TRBV12-4	TRBJ1-6	ASSLGGRGNSPLH
TRBV7-2	TRBJ2-7	ASSLDRGPYEQY
TRBV20-1	TRBJ2-7	SADGTGQY
TRBV2	TRBJ1-2	ASSSGQTFYGYT
TRBV3-1	TRBJ2-7	AGSPVGTGGTEQY